These 7 T cell receptor beta chains originate from one sample sequenced in a study of neurological immune-mediated disorders. MiXCR, run by TCRdb on the 5' RACE reads, gives a single entry per CDR3 protein. The sample includes about 62,000 distinct CDR3 sequences, 4% to 5.5% of them seen just once. The sequencing sample was made of PBMCs. The receptors were sampled from a woman in her forties or fifties with multiple sclerosis.

Concerning this clonotype: A read error is possible here, since a much larger clone lies one base away. The J gene is TRBJ2-3, the V gene TRBV20-1; TRBD2 matches at 9 bases. This CDR3 contains 15 residues. The germline V gene encodes CDR1 DFQATT and CDR2 SNEGSKA (reference sequence). CDR3 bases: TGCGGTGCCCCTATAGCGGGGGTAAACACAGATACGCAGTATTTT. Amino acids: CGAPIAGVNTDTQYF.

Ten or more counts support this clonotype. J is TRBJ2-1 and V is TRBV7-8, with D tentatively TRBD1 (6 bases). Germline-derived CDR1 and CDR2 are SGHVS and FQNEAQ. The V and J ends lost 5 bases and 7 bases respectively, with 15 bases between them. The CDR3 is 14 amino acids. The CDR3 here is CASSLSDRRNEQFF. CDR3 sequence (DNA): TGTGCCAGCAGCCTGAGCGACAGGCGAAATGAGCAGTTCTTC.

There are many counts of this clonotype. The V gene is TRBV24-1, the J gene TRBJ2-7; 7 bases are shared with TRBD1. Unmatched junction bases numbered 6, after V lost 3 bases and J lost 11 bases. The CDR3 totals 12 residues. Germline CDR1 KGHDR, CDR2 SFDVKD. As DNA, the CDR3 is TGTGCCACCAGTGATGTACGACAGGGTGAGTACGTC. This gives the protein CATSDVRQGEYV.

This clonotype was observed many times. This rearrangement joins TRBV28 to TRBJ2-3, with D perhaps TRBD2 (5 bases). The CDR3 extends over 13 amino acids. CDR1 MDHEN and CDR2 SYDVKM come from the germline V gene. V gave up 11 bases and J gave up 4 bases, with 16 bases separating them. CDR3 region: CAGRTPGSDTQYF. Written as DNA, the CDR3 is TGTGCCGGGAGAACTCCGGGGTCAGATACGCAGTATTTT.

This clonotype was detected ten times or more. This chain connects TRBV6-2 or TRBV6-3 to TRBJ2-5; TRBD2 aligns across 10 bases. The CDR3 runs 15 residues. Looked up from germline, CDR1 is MNHEY and CDR2 is SVGEGT. Trimming at V came to 5 bases and at J to 5 bases, leaving 8 bases not matched to a gene. Written as DNA, the CDR3 is TGTGCCAGCAGTCAAGAAGCGGGGGGGAGTGAGACCCAGTACTTC. Translation gives CASSQEAGGSETQYF.

This clonotype was observed a few times. The V gene is TRBV5-1, the J gene TRBJ2-5; no reliable D call. V shed 0 bases and J shed 4 bases, with 7 bases lying between them. The CDR3 extends over 13 amino acids. Germline V gene lookup returns CDR1 SGHRS and CDR2 YFSETQ. CDR3 in amino acids: CASSLERRETQYF. The CDR3 DNA reads as TGCGCCAGCAGCTTGGAAAGGCGAGAGACCCAGTACTTC.

This clonotype has just a few counts. The CDR3 protein is CASSRPASGGPGDTQYF. DNA for the CDR3: TGTGCCAGCAGCCGTCCCGCTAGCGGGGGTCCGGGGGATACGCAGTATTTT. The chain links TRBV11-2 to TRBJ2-3; TRBD2 matches 10 bases. V lost 5 bases to trimming and J lost 6 bases; unmatched junction nucleotides: 14. The V gene's germline CDR1 is SGHAT and CDR2 FQNNGV. The CDR3 runs to 17 residues.